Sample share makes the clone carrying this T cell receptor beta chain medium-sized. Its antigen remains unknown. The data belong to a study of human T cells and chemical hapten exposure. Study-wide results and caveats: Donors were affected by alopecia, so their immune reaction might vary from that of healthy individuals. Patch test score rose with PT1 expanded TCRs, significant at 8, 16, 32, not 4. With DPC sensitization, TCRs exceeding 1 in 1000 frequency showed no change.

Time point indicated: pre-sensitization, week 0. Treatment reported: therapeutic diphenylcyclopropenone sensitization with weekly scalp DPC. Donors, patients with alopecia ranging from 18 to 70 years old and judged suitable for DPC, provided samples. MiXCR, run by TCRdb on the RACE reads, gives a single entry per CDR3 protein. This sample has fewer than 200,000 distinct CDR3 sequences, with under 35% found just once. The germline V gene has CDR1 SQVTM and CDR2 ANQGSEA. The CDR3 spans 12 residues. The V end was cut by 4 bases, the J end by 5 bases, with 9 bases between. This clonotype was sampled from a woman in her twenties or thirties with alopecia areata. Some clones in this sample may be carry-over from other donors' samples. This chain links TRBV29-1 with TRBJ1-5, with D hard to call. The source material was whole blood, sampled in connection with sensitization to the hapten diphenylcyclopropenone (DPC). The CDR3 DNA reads TGCAGCGTTGGAGACAAGGATCAGCCCCAGCATTTT. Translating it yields CSVGDKDQPQHF.